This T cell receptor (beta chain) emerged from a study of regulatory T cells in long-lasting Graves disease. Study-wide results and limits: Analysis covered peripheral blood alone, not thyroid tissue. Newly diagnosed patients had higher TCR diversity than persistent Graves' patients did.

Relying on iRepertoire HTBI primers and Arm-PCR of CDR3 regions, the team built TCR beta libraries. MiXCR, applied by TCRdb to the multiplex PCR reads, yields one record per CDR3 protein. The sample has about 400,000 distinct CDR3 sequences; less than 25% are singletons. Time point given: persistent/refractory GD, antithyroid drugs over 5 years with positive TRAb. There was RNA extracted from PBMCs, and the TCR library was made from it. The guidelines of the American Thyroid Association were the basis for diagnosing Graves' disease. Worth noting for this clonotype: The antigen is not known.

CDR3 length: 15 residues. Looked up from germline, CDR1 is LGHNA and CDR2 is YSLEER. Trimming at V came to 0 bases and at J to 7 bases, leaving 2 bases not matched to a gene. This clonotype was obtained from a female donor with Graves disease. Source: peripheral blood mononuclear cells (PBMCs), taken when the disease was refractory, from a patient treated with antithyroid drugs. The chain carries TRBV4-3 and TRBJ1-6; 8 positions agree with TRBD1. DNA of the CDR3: TGCGCCAGCAGCCAAGAGGCAGGGGGCAATTCACCCCTCCACTTT. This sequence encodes CASSQEAGGNSPLHF.